The clone carrying this TCR beta chain was detected only a few times. Its antigen remains unidentified. These data originate in a study of PD-1 blockade in classical Hodgkin lymphoma. Documented time point: cycle 4 day 1 (C4D1), after 5 to 7 weeks of nivolumab. All patients experienced relapse after autologous stem cell transplantation, and brentuximab vedotin exposure was variable. Complete response, partial response or progressive disease constituted the best response categories observed. Repertoires were generated with immunoSEQ multiplex PCR, while TCRdb's copy carries only in-frame clones and drops some. Of about 17,000 clones listed, less than 70% are singletons. Trimming stripped 3 bases from V and 6 bases from J, with 16 bases between. The CDR3 covers 15 residues. The germline CDR1 and CDR2 sequences are SGDLS and YYNGEE. The study's findings and limits: According to reports, newly diagnosed patients had lower baseline TCR diversity than healthy donors, and relapsed/refractory patients had lower baseline TCR diversity still. The study found complete responders had baseline diversity similar to newly diagnosed patients. There was a significant rise in CD4+ TCR diversity by C4D1, with no such rise for CD8+.

Sequences were derived from peripheral blood mononuclear cells (PBMCs), sampled before the fourth cycle of nivolumab. The clonotype originates from a human donor with classical Hodgkin lymphoma. The chain combines TRBV9 with TRBJ2-1, with D possibly being TRBD1 (6 bases). CDR3 residues: CASSAHRELINEQFF. CDR3 nucleotides: TGTGCCAGCAGCGCCCACAGGGAACTTATCAATGAGCAGTTCTTC.